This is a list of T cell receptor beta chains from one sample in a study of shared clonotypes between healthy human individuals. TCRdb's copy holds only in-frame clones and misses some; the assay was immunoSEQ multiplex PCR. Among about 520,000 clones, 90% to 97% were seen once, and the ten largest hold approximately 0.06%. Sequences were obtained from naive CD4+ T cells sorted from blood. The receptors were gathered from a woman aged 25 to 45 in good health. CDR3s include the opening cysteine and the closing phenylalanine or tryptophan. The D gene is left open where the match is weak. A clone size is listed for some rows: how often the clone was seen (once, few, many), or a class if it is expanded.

CDR3 protein: CASSPPTSGSYEQYF
CDR3 DNA: TGTGCCAGCAGCCCTCCTACTAGCGGGAGCTACGAGCAGTACTTC
CDR3 length: 15
D gene: TRBD2
V gene: TRBV7-9
J gene: TRBJ2-7
clone size: .

CDR3 protein: CASSLEGQGANYGYTF
CDR3 DNA: TGCGCCAGCAGCTTGGAGGGACAGGGGGCGAACTATGGCTACACCTTC
CDR3 length: 16
D gene: TRBD1
V gene: TRBV5-1
J gene: TRBJ1-2
clone size: .

CDR3 protein: CASSLVGRSSYNEQFF
CDR3 DNA: TGTGCCAGCAGCTTGGTTGGCCGCAGCTCCTACAATGAGCAGTTCTTC
CDR3 length: 16
D gene: .
V gene: TRBV5-6
J gene: TRBJ2-1
clone size: .

CDR3 protein: CASSIGSTSGSWSEQFF
CDR3 DNA: TGTGCCAGTAGTATAGGTTCGACTAGCGGGAGTTGGAGTGAGCAGTTCTTC
CDR3 length: 17
D gene: TRBD2
V gene: TRBV19
J gene: TRBJ2-1
clone size: .

CDR3 protein: CASSQETQYF
CDR3 DNA: TGTGCCAGCAGCCAAGAGACCCAGTACTTC
CDR3 length: 10
D gene: .
V gene: TRBV2
J gene: TRBJ2-5
clone size: .

CDR3 protein: CASSPRLAGHYEQYF
CDR3 DNA: TGTGCCAGCAGTCCAAGACTAGCGGGACACTACGAGCAGTACTTC
CDR3 length: 15
D gene: TRBD2
V gene: TRBV28
J gene: TRBJ2-7
clone size: once

CDR3 protein: CASLGREQETQYF
CDR3 DNA: TGTGCCAGCCTGGGGAGGGAACAAGAGACCCAGTACTTC
CDR3 length: 13
D gene: TRBD2
V gene: TRBV28
J gene: TRBJ2-5
clone size: .

CDR3 protein: CASSEREDTEAFF
CDR3 DNA: TGTGCCAGCAGTGAACGTGAGGACACTGAAGCTTTCTTT
CDR3 length: 13
D gene: .
V gene: TRBV6-1
J gene: TRBJ1-1
clone size: .

CDR3 protein: CASSEERRQETQYF
CDR3 DNA: TGTGCCAGCAGTGAGGAAAGACGACAAGAGACCCAGTACTTC
CDR3 length: 14
D gene: .
V gene: TRBV25-1
J gene: TRBJ2-5
clone size: .

CDR3 protein: CASSESGLGGRAFF
CDR3 DNA: TGTGCCAGCAGTGAATCAGGATTAGGGGGTCGGGCTTTCTTT
CDR3 length: 14
D gene: .
V gene: TRBV2
J gene: TRBJ1-1
clone size: .

CDR3 protein: CAISGTGSSYEQYF
CDR3 DNA: TGTGCCATCAGTGGGACAGGTTCCTCCTACGAGCAGTACTTC
CDR3 length: 14
D gene: TRBD1
V gene: TRBV10-3
J gene: TRBJ2-7
clone size: .

CDR3 protein: CASSFVKGPYEQYF
CDR3 DNA: TGTGCCAGCAGTTTCGTAAAGGGACCCTACGAGCAGTACTTC
CDR3 length: 14
D gene: .
V gene: TRBV6-5
J gene: TRBJ2-7
clone size: .

CDR3 protein: CASNRVSGANVLTF
CDR3 DNA: TGTGCCAGCAATCGAGTCTCTGGGGCCAACGTCCTGACTTTC
CDR3 length: 14
D gene: .
V gene: TRBV6-1
J gene: TRBJ2-6
clone size: .

CDR3 protein: CSAITSREQFF
CDR3 DNA: TGCAGTGCTATTACTAGCCGTGAGCAGTTCTTC
CDR3 length: 11
D gene: .
V gene: TRBV20-1
J gene: TRBJ2-1
clone size: .

CDR3 protein: CASSQVVPYEQYF
CDR3 DNA: TGTGCCAGCAGCCAAGTTGTCCCCTACGAGCAGTACTTC
CDR3 length: 13
D gene: .
V gene: TRBV14
J gene: TRBJ2-7
clone size: .

CDR3 protein: CASSPRLAVLNEQFF
CDR3 DNA: TGTGCCAGCAGCCCACGACTAGCGGTACTCAATGAGCAGTTCTTC
CDR3 length: 15
D gene: TRBD2
V gene: TRBV28
J gene: TRBJ2-1
clone size: .

CDR3 protein: CAISEPARQNIQYF
CDR3 DNA: TGTGCCATCAGTGAGCCTGCCCGCCAAAACATTCAGTACTTC
CDR3 length: 14
D gene: .
V gene: TRBV10-3
J gene: TRBJ2-4
clone size: .

CDR3 protein: CAIRELGGNTEAFF
CDR3 DNA: TGTGCCATCAGAGAGTTGGGAGGGAACACTGAAGCTTTCTTT
CDR3 length: 14
D gene: .
V gene: TRBV10-3
J gene: TRBJ1-1
clone size: .

CDR3 protein: CASSQESLAVPRTYNEQFF
CDR3 DNA: TGTGCCAGCAGCCAAGAATCGCTAGCGGTCCCTCGGACCTACAATGAGCAGTTCTTC
CDR3 length: 19
D gene: TRBD2
V gene: TRBV14
J gene: TRBJ2-1
clone size: .

CDR3 protein: CASSRLAQETQYF
CDR3 DNA: TGTGCCAGTAGCAGACTAGCCCAAGAGACCCAGTACTTC
CDR3 length: 13
D gene: TRBD2
V gene: TRBV19
J gene: TRBJ2-5
clone size: .